A single sample gave rise to the 2 T cell receptor beta chains below, sequenced in a study of blood T cell repertoires in COVID-19. Sequenced by immunoSEQ multiplex PCR; TCRdb stores in-frame clones only, minus some. This table holds roughly 130,000 clones, around 87% found once. The sequencing sample was made of peripheral blood. Receptors were obtained from a woman in her sixties or seventies with acute or convalescent COVID-19.

J is TRBJ1-5 and V is TRBV7-9; the D gene is possibly TRBD1 (5 bases). Trimming pared 1 base from V and 0 bases from J, leaving 13 bases between. CDR3 length equals 17 residues. Germline-derived CDR1 and CDR2 are SEHNR and FQNEAQ (reference sequence). The CDR3 sequence is CASSLGLGTDSNQPQHF. The CDR3 DNA reads as TGTGCCAGCAGCTTAGGACTGGGGACTGATAGCAATCAGCCCCAGCATTTT.

The V call is TRBV3-1 (or the pseudogene TRBV3-2), the J call TRBJ1-4, with no clear D. The V gene's germline CDR1 is LGHDT and CDR2 YNNKEL (reference sequence). Trimming removed 6 bases from V and 10 bases from J, with 18 bases in between. This CDR3 spans 14 amino acids. The CDR3 is CASRPVGIDGKLFF. In nucleotides, the CDR3 is TGTGCCAGCAGACCCGTTGGCATCGATGGAAAACTGTTTTTT.